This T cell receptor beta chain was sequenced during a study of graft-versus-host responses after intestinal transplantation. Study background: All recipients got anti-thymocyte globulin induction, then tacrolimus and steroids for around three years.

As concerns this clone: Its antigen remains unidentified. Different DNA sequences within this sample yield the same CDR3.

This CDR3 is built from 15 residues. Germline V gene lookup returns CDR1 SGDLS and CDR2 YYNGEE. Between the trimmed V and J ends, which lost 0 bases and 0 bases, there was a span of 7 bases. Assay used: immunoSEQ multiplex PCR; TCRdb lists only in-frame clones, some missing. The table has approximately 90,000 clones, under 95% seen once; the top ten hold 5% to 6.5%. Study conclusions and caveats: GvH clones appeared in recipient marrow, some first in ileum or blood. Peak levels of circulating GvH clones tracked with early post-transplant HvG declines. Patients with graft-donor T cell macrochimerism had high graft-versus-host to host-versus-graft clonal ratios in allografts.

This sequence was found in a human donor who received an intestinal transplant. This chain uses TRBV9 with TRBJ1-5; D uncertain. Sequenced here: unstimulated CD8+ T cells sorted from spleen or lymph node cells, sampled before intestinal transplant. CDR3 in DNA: TGTGCCAGCAGCGTAGGCGGAAATAGCAATCAGCCCCAGCATTTT. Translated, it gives CASSVGGNSNQPQHF.